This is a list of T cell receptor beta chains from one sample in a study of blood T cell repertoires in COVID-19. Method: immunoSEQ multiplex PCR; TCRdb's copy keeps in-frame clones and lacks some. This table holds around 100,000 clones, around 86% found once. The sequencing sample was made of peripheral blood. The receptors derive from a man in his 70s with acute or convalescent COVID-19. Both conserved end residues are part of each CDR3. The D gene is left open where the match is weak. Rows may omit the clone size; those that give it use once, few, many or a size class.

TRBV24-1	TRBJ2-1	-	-	CAIERTRGVNEQFF	TGTGCCATCGAAAGGACCAGGGGGGTGAATGAGCAGTTCTTC
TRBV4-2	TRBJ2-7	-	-	CASSQDWQGSSYEQYF	TGTGCCAGCAGCCAAGATTGGCAGGGTTCCAGCTACGAGCAGTACTTC
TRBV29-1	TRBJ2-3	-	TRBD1	CSVATGVADTQYF	TGCAGCGTGGCCACAGGGGTGGCCGATACGCAGTATTTT
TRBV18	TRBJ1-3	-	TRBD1	CASSHTPTDREGNTIYF	TGTGCCAGCTCACACACTCCTACGGACAGGGAGGGAAACACCATATATTTT
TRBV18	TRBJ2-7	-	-	CASSPGLASSYEQYF	TGTGCCAGCTCACCAGGTCTAGCGAGCTCCTACGAGCAGTACTTC
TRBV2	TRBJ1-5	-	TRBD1	CASSEGTGYQPQHF	TGTGCCAGCAGTGAGGGGACAGGGTACCAGCCCCAGCATTTT
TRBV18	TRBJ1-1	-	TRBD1	CASSPETGLTEAFF	TGTGCCAGCTCACCAGAGACAGGGCTTACTGAAGCTTTCTTT
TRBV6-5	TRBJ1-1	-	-	CATHQGGHKNTEAFF	TGTGCCACCCACCAGGGAGGGCACAAGAACACTGAAGCTTTCTTT
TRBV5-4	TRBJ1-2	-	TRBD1	CASSQEGTGGLVHGYTF	TGTGCCAGCAGCCAAGAGGGGACAGGGGGCTTGGTCCATGGCTACACCTTC
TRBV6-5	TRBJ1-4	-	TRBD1	CASNRDRGSEKLFF	TGTGCCAGCAACCGGGACAGGGGGAGTGAAAAACTGTTTTTT
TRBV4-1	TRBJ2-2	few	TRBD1	CASSPTKGQGFGYTGELFF	TGCGCCAGCAGCCCCACAAAGGGACAGGGCTTCGGTTACACCGGGGAGCTGTTTTTT
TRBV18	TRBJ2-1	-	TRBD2	CASSSTSGNHYNEQFF	TGTGCCAGCTCGTCGACTAGCGGTAACCACTACAATGAGCAGTTCTTC
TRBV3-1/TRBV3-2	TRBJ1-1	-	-	CASSAVGTEAFF	TGTGCCAGCAGCGCGGTTGGCACTGAAGCTTTCTTT
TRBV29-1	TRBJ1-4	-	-	CSVGTGPNEKLFF	TGCAGCGTTGGAACAGGGCCAAATGAAAAACTGTTTTTT
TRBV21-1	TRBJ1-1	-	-	CASSRSGEGTNTEAFF	TGTGCCAGCAGTAGATCGGGAGAGGGGACGAACACTGAAGCTTTCTTT
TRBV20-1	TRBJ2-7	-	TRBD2	CSASLAGLYEQYF	TGCAGTGCTAGTTTAGCGGGGCTCTACGAGCAGTACTTC
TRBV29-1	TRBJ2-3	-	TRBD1	CSAPGTGRNTQYF	TGCAGCGCCCCCGGGACAGGGCGAAATACGCAGTATTTT
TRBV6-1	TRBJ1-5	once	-	CASSEAGGNQPQHF	TGTGCCAGCAGTGAAGCGGGCGGCAATCAGCCCCAGCATTTT
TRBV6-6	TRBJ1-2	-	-	CASSSQGVVNYGYTF	TGTGCCAGCAGTTCTCAGGGTGTAGTTAACTATGGCTACACCTTC
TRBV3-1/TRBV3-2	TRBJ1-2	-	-	CASSQAEGVGYTF	TGTGCCAGCAGCCAAGCCGAGGGGGTGGGCTACACCTTC
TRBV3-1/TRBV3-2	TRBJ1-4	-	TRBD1	CASSQAGVGTGNEKLFF	TGTGCCAGCAGCCAGGCCGGCGTGGGGACAGGGAATGAAAAACTGTTTTTT
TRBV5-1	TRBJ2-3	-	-	CASRTTLDADTQYF	TGCGCCAGCAGGACAACCCTCGATGCAGATACGCAGTATTTT
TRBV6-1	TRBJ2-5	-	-	CASSEGTSKETQYF	TGTGCCAGCAGTGAAGGGACTTCGAAAGAGACCCAGTACTTC